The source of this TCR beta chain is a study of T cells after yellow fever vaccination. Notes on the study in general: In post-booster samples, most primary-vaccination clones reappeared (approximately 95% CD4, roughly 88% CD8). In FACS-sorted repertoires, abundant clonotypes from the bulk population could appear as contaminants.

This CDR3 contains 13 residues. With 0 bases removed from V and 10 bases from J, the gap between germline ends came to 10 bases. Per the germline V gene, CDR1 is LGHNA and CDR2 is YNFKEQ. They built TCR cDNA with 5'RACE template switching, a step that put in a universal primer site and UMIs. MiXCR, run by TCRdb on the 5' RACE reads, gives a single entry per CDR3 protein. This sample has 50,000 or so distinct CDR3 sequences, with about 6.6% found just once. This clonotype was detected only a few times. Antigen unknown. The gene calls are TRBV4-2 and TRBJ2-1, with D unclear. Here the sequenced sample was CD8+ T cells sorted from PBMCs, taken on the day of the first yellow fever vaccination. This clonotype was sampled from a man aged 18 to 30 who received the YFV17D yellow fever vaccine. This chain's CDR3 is CASSQEMFGEQFF. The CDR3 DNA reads TGTGCCAGCAGCCAAGAAATGTTCGGGGAGCAGTTCTTC.